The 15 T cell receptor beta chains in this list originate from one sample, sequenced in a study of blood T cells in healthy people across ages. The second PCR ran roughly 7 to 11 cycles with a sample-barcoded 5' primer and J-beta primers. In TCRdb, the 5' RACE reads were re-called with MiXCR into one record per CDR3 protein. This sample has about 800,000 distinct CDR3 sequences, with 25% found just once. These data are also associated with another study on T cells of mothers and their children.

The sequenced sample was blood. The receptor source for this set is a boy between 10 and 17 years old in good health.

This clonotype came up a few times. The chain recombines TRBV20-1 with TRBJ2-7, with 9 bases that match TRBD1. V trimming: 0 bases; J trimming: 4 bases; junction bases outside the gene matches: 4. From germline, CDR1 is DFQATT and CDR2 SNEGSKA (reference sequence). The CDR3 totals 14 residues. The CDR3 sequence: CSAREVTGGYEQYF. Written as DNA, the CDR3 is TGCAGTGCTAGAGAAGTGACAGGGGGGTACGAGCAGTACTTC.

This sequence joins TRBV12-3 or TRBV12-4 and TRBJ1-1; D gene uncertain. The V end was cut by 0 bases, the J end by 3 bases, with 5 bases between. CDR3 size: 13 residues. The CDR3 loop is CASSLAEDTEAFF. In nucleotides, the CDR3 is TGTGCCAGCAGTTTAGCGGAGGACACTGAAGCTTTCTTT.

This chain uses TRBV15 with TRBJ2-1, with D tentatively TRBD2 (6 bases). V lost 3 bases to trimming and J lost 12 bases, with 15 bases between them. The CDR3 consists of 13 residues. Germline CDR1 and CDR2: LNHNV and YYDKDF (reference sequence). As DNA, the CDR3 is TGTGCCACCAGCAGGCCCCTAGAGGAGGGGCAGTTCTTC. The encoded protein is CATSRPLEEGQFF.

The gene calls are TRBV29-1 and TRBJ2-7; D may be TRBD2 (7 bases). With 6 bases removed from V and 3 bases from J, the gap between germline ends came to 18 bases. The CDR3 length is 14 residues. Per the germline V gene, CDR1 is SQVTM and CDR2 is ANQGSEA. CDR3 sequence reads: CSVGGGALIYEQYF. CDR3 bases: TGCAGCGTAGGGGGGGGGGCCTTGATCTACGAGCAGTACTTC.

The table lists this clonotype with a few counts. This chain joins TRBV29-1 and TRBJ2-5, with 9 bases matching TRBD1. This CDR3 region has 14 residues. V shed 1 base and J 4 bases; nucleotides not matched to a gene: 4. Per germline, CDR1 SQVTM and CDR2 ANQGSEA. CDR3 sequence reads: CSVEAGQGTETQYF. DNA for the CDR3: TGCAGCGTTGAAGCAGGACAGGGGACAGAGACCCAGTACTTC.

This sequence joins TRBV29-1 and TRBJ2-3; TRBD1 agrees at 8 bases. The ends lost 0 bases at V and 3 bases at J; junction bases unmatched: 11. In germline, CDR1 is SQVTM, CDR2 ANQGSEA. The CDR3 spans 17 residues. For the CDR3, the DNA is TGCAGCGTTGAAGATCCGACTCGACAGGGGTTGACAGATACGCAGTATTTT. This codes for CSVEDPTRQGLTDTQYF.

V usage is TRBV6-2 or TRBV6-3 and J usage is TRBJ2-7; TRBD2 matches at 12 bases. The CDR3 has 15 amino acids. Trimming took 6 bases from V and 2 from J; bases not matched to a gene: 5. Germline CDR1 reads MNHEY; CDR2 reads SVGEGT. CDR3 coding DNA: TGTGCCAGCAGGACTAGCGGGGGCCGGACCTACGAGCAGTACTTC. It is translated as CASRTSGGRTYEQYF.

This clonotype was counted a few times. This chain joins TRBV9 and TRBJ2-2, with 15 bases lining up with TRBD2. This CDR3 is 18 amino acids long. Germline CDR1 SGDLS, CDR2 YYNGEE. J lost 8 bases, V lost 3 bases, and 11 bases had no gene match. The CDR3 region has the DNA TGTGCCAGCAGCGCCGGGACTAGCGGGGGGCTCCTCAGTGGGGAGCTGTTTTTT. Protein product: CASSAGTSGGLLSGELFF. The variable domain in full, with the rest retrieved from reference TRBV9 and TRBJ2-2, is DSGVTQTPKHLITATGQRVTLRCSPRSGDLSVYWYQQSLDQGLQFLIQYYNGEERAKGNILERFSAQQFPDLHSELNLSSLELGDSALYFCASSAGTSGGLLSGELFFGEGSRLTVL.

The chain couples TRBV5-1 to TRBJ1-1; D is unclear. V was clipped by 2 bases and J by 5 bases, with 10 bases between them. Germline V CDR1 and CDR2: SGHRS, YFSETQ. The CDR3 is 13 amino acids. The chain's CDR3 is CASSFAPDTEAFF. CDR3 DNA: TGCGCCAGCAGCTTTGCCCCTGATACTGAAGCTTTCTTT.

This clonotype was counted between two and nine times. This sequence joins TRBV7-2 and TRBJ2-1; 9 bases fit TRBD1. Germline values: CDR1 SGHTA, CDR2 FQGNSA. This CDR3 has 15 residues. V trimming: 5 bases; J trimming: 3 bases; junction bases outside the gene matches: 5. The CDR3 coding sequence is TGTGCCAGCAGCCTGGGACAGGGAAACTACAATGAGCAGTTCTTC. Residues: CASSLGQGNYNEQFF.

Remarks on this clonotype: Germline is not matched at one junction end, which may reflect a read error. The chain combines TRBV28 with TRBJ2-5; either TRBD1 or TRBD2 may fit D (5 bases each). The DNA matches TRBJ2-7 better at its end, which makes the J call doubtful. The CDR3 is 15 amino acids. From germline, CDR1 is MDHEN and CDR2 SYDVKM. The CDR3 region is CAGSWGMLEDHEQYF. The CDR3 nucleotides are TGTGCCGGCAGTTGGGGGATGTTGGAAGACCACGAGCAGTACTTC.

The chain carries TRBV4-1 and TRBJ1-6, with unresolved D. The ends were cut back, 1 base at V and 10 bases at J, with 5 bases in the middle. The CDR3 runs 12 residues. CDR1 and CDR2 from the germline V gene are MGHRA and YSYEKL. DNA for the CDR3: TGCGCCAGCAGCCAAGGCCGCTCACCCCTCCACTTT. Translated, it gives CASSQGRSPLHF.

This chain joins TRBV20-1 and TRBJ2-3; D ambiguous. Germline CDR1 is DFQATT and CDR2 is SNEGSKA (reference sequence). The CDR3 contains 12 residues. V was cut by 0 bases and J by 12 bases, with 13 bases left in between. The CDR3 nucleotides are TGCAGTGCTAGAGATTTGGACGCCGGACAGTATTTT. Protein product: CSARDLDAGQYF.

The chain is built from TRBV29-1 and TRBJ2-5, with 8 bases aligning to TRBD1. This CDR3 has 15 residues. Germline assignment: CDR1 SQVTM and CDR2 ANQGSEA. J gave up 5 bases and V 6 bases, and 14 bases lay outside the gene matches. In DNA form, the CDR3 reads TGCAGCGTCGGGAAAGGGACAGGAGAAGGGGAGACCCAGTACTTC. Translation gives CSVGKGTGEGETQYF.

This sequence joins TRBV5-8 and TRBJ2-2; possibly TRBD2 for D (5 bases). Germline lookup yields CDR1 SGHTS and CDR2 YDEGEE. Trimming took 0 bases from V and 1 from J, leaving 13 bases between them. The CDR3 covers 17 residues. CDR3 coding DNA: TGTGCCAGCAGCTTGGCCTTAGGAGGCAGGAACACCGGGGAGCTGTTTTTT. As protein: CASSLALGGRNTGELFF.